The entry below gives a single T cell receptor beta chain sequence along with its context. Combining a sample-barcoded 5' primer with a J-beta primer mix, a second PCR ran for 7 to 11 cycles. TCRdb recomputed calls from the 5' RACE reads with MiXCR, one row per CDR3 protein. The sample has some 1.4 million distinct CDR3 sequences; approximately 40% are singletons. This specimen belongs to a study of blood T cells in healthy people across ages. V lost 0 bases, J lost 7 bases, and 16 bases lay in between. This CDR3 has 16 residues. Germline CDR1 is LGHNA and CDR2 is YNFKEQ. This receptor was identified in a woman aged 18-29 years in good health. The sample comprised blood. The chain recombines TRBV4-2 with TRBJ1-5; D gene uncertain. CDR3 nucleotide sequence: TGTGCCAGCAGCCAAGATTTCAGAACTCCCGGCCAGCCCCAGCATTTT. Its translation: CASSQDFRTPGQPQHF.